Given below is one TCR beta chain in context. Its antigen is unidentified. Trimming cost V 5 bases and J 5 bases; bases outside gene matches: 13. Per germline, CDR1 SGHTA and CDR2 FQGNSA. The CDR3 spans 16 residues. The data derive from a study of beta chain features in type 1 diabetes. Study-level findings and limits: Type 1 diabetes patients had TCRB CDR3s that were shorter (moderately but significantly so) in all four CD4+ subsets.

Reverse transcription of all isolated RNA meant that expressed TCRB transcripts were sequenced. Assay: immunoSEQ multiplex PCR; the TCRdb copy retains only in-frame clones and omits some. The table shows over 15,000 clones, with 55% to 75% occurring only once. The sample was Tregs from blood. The genes are TRBV7-2 and TRBJ2-5; 8 bases are a match to TRBD1. The sequence was obtained from a man in his thirties or forties with type 1 diabetes. The CDR3 DNA reads TGTGCCAGCAGCCCTCCCCCCAGGGGGCGCGGGGAGACCCAGTACTTC. Translating it yields CASSPPPRGRGETQYF.